The T cell receptor (beta chain) described here comes from a study of blood T cell repertoires in COVID-19. As for the study in general: Samples came from the United States, Italy and Spain, spanning acute and convalescent COVID-19.

The CDR3 sequence is 15 residues long. Germline V gene data show CDR1 as SQVTM and CDR2 as ANQGSEA. Trimming removed 6 bases from V and 5 bases from J; junction bases left unmatched: 12. TCRdb's copy holds only in-frame clones and misses some; the assay was immunoSEQ multiplex PCR. Among fewer than 120,000 clones, 87% were seen once, and the ten largest hold around 4.8%. The TCR originated in a human donor in a cohort sampled during active COVID-19. The sequenced material came from peripheral blood. The chain joins TRBV29-1 to TRBJ2-7; 11 nucleotides align to TRBD1. CDR3 amino acids: CSVAPRTGGHHEQYF. As DNA, the CDR3 is TGCAGCGTGGCGCCTCGGACAGGGGGCCATCACGAGCAGTACTTC.